This T cell receptor beta chain was documented in a study of T cells after yellow fever vaccination. Study in general: Low-cell-number fractions were prepared with SMART-Seq v4 Ultra Low Input. Study-wide results and limits: Booster samples showed a return of most primary-vaccination clones (approximately 96% CD4, about 88% CD8). FACS-sorted repertoires might harbor abundant contaminating clonotypes from the bulk population. A limited proportion of clonotypes was detected within both the CD4 and CD8 compartments.

The ends were cut back, 4 bases at V and 3 bases at J, with 9 bases in the middle. The V gene's germline CDR1 is MNHEY and CDR2 SVGAGI. The CDR3 spans 13 residues. TCRdb reanalysed the 5' RACE reads using MiXCR and keeps one entry per CDR3 protein. This table holds 300,000 or so distinct CDR3 sequences, less than 9.5% found once. This clonotype was observed a handful of times. Its target is unknown. The input for sequencing was PBMCs, taken approximately 40 days after the first yellow fever vaccination. This sequence was found in a man between 18 and 29 years old who received the YFV17D yellow fever vaccine. The chain uses TRBV6-5 and TRBJ2-5; no clear D gene. CDR3 DNA: TGTGCCAGCAGTTTCGACACAGAAGAGACCCAGTACTTC. This gives the protein CASSFDTEETQYF.